The clone carrying this TCR beta chain has more than one count but fewer than ten. Its cognate antigen is unknown. This sample stems from a study of post-analysis software for immune sequencing data. Across the whole study: The disease courses spanned relapsing-remitting, secondary progressive and progressive-relapsing forms of multiple sclerosis.

Study results and limitations: TRBV5-6, TRBV5-1 and TRBV20-1 belonged to a set of about five TRBV segments that were more frequent in patients than controls.

Trimming stripped 0 bases from V and 6 bases from J, with 15 bases between. CDR1 and CDR2 from the germline V gene are SGHAT and FQNNGV. The CDR3 has 16 amino acids. Sequencing libraries made from TCR beta cDNA carried unique molecular identifiers. MiXCR was run by TCRdb on the PCR reads, yielding one entry per CDR3 protein. The repertoire has hundreds of thousands of distinct CDR3 sequences, around 27% of them found once; the top ten carry more than 0.55%. The chain recombines TRBV11-2 with TRBJ2-1; the D gene is possibly TRBD2 (6 bases). This TCR was sampled from a girl between 10 and 17 years old with multiple sclerosis. The sequenced sample consisted of blood. This CDR3 is CASSLDLGRGANEQFF. CDR3 nucleotides: TGTGCCAGCAGCTTAGATCTGGGGCGCGGGGCCAATGAGCAGTTCTTC. Using reference TRBV11-2 and TRBJ2-1 for the parts outside the CDR3, the full variable domain is EAGVAQSPRYKIIEKRQSVAFWCNPISGHATLYWYQQILGQGPKLLIQFQNNGVVDDSQLPKDRFSAERLKGVDSTLKIQPAKLEDSAVYLCASSLDLGRGANEQFFGPGTRLTVL.